The next 24 T cell receptor beta chains were all read from a single sample in a study of shared clonotypes between healthy human individuals. Sequenced by immunoSEQ multiplex PCR; TCRdb stores in-frame clones only, minus some. The sample includes 2 million to 3 million clones, approximately 94% of them seen just once. The sample taken for sequencing was naive CD4+ T cells from PBMCs. Subset given: CD45RA+ positively selected. The receptors stem from a man aged 18 to 35 in good health. Some clones in this sample may be carry-over from other donors' samples.

The V call is TRBV18, the J call TRBJ1-3; D gene unclear. The CDR3 length is 16 residues. The germline V gene encodes CDR1 KGHSH and CDR2 LQKENI. Trimming removed 0 bases from V and 4 bases from J, with 13 bases in between. Here the CDR3 DNA reads TGTGCCAGCTCACCACCTGTAGAACTGACAGGAAACACCATATATTTT. Amino acid sequence: CASSPPVELTGNTIYF.

The chain combines TRBV7-9 with TRBJ1-1; a possible D gene is TRBD1 (5 bases). Germline V gene sequence: CDR1 SEHNR, CDR2 FQNEAQ (reference sequence). With 5 bases removed from V and 2 bases from J, the gap between germline ends came to 15 bases. CDR3 size: 15 residues. CDR3 sequence reads: CASSPRPGGNTEAFF. CDR3 DNA: TGTGCCAGCAGCCCACGGCCGGGGGGTAACACTGAAGCTTTCTTT.

The chain joins TRBV7-2 to TRBJ2-7; D is undetermined. V was trimmed by 3 bases and J by 6 bases, leaving 6 bases between them. The CDR3 has 11 amino acids. Germline V gives CDR1 SGHTA, CDR2 FQGNSA. CDR3 sequence reads: CASSFVSEQYF. Written as DNA, the CDR3 is TGTGCCAGCAGCTTCGTAAGCGAGCAGTACTTC.

This chain connects TRBV11-2 to TRBJ2-5; the D is unclear. The V gene's germline CDR1 is SGHAT and CDR2 FQNNGV. CDR3 length equals 11 residues. Trimming took 5 bases from V and 0 from J, leaving 1 base between them. The CDR3 DNA reads as TGTGCCAGCAGCAACCAAGAGACCCAGTACTTC. This encodes CASSNQETQYF.

The chain carries TRBV4-1 and TRBJ1-2; a weak D match, TRBD1 (6 bases). V dropped 1 base and J dropped 0 bases, with 9 bases sitting between them. Germline V gene lookup returns CDR1 MGHRA and CDR2 YSYEKL. The CDR3 covers 15 residues. CDR3 DNA sequence: TGCGCCAGCAGCCAAGTACAGGGCTCTAACTATGGCTACACCTTC. Translation: CASSQVQGSNYGYTF.

The rearrangement joins TRBV5-4 to TRBJ2-1; D possibly corresponds to TRBD2 (6 bases). This CDR3 contains 15 residues. V was shortened by 2 bases and J by 9 bases, with 18 bases between the two germline ends. Germline V CDR1 and CDR2: SGHNT, YYREEE (reference sequence). The CDR3 sequence: CASSFGGGNVGEQFF. Written as DNA, the CDR3 is TGTGCCAGCAGCTTTGGCGGCGGGAACGTAGGTGAGCAGTTCTTC.

This chain links TRBV5-1 with TRBJ1-5; no reliable D call. V lost 3 bases to trimming and J lost 0 bases, with 19 bases between them. The length of the CDR3 is 18 residues. Germline CDR1 and CDR2: SGHRS and YFSETQ. CDR3 sequence reads: CASSWSEMTLYSNQPQHF. The CDR3 DNA follows: TGCGCCAGCAGCTGGTCTGAAATGACCCTCTATAGCAATCAGCCCCAGCATTTT. The whole variable domain, filled in from reference TRBV5-1 and TRBJ1-5, reads KAGVTQTPRYLIKTRGQQVTLSCSPISGHRSVSWYQQTPGQGLQFLFEYFSETQRNKGNFPGRFSGRQFSNSRSEMNVSTLELGDSALYLCASSWSEMTLYSNQPQHFGDGTRLSIL.

J is TRBJ2-7 and V is TRBV6-5; 11 positions match TRBD2. J gave up 2 bases and V 5 bases, and 5 bases lay outside the gene matches. Germline V gives CDR1 MNHEY, CDR2 SVGAGI. The CDR3 is 15 residues long. Here the CDR3 DNA reads TGTGCCAGCAGTCGGGGGACTAGCGGTCCCTACGAGCAGTACTTC. This codes for CASSRGTSGPYEQYF.

The sample holds a few counts of this clone. The same CDR3 arises from other DNA sequences in this sample as well. This rearrangement joins TRBV7-9 to TRBJ1-4; D ambiguous. This CDR3 has 14 residues. Germline values: CDR1 SEHNR, CDR2 FQNEAQ (reference sequence). V dropped 1 base and J dropped 3 bases, with 6 bases sitting between them. The CDR3 loop is CASSLGGANEKLFF. The CDR3 DNA reads TGTGCCAGCAGCTTAGGCGGGGCTAATGAAAAACTGTTTTTT.

V and J are TRBV25-1 and TRBJ2-5; D perhaps matches TRBD2 (6 bases). Germline CDR1 is MGHDK and CDR2 is SYGVNS. The CDR3 runs 13 residues. V gave up 3 bases and J gave up 5 bases, with 10 bases separating them. CDR3 amino acids: CASSDSGPETQYF. In DNA, the CDR3 is TGTGCCAGCAGTGATAGCGGCCCCGAGACCCAGTACTTC.

V and J are TRBV9 and TRBJ1-5, with a possible D match to TRBD1 (5 bases). This CDR3 has 14 amino acids. Trimming pared 4 bases from V and 3 bases from J, leaving 11 bases between. Germline-derived CDR1 and CDR2 are SGDLS and YYNGEE. CDR3 sequence: CASSRDPLNQPQHF. Here the CDR3 DNA reads TGTGCCAGCAGCCGGGACCCTCTCAATCAGCCCCAGCATTTT. The full variable domain, with the rest looked up from reference TRBV9 and TRBJ1-5, is DSGVTQTPKHLITATGQRVTLRCSPRSGDLSVYWYQQSLDQGLQFLIQYYNGEERAKGNILERFSAQQFPDLHSELNLSSLELGDSALYFCASSRDPLNQPQHFGDGTRLSIL.

The rearrangement joins TRBV7-9 to TRBJ2-7; TRBD1 agrees at 12 bases. The CDR3 runs to 14 residues. The V segment lost 4 bases and the J segment 6 bases; nucleotides outside the gene matches: 4. Germline V gene data show CDR1 as SEHNR and CDR2 as FQNEAQ (reference sequence). The CDR3 sequence: CASSWDRGPVEQYF. For the CDR3, the DNA is TGTGCCAGCAGCTGGGACAGGGGGCCAGTCGAGCAGTACTTC.

The V gene is TRBV5-1, the J gene TRBJ2-2; TRBD1 matches at 8 bases. Germline trimming cut 3 bases from V and 10 bases from J; bases unmatched to any gene: 2. The CDR3 contains 12 residues. Per germline, CDR1 SGHRS and CDR2 YFSETQ. The CDR3 sequence: CASSSGGEELFF. CDR3 nucleotide sequence: TGCGCCAGCAGCTCAGGGGGCGAGGAGCTGTTTTTT.

The chain has TRBV28 and TRBJ2-7, with D unclear. Per the germline V gene, CDR1 is MDHEN and CDR2 is SYDVKM. Trimming shortened V by 2 bases and J by 8 bases, and 16 bases separated the two germline ends. This CDR3 is built from 14 residues. Here the CDR3 DNA reads TGTGCCAGCAGTTTAAGAGCTCGAGGCAGCCAGCAGTACTTC. This translates into CASSLRARGSQQYF.

The CDR3 nucleotides read TGTGCCAGCAGACAAGGAGGCAGGGCCACAGATACGCAGTATTTT. Its protein is CASRQGGRATDTQYF. The chain joins TRBV9 to TRBJ2-3; tentatively, D is TRBD1 or TRBD2 (5 bases each). Germline V lookup: CDR1 SGDLS, CDR2 YYNGEE. The ends were cut back, 5 bases at V and 2 bases at J, with 15 bases in the middle. The length of the CDR3 is 15 residues.

Remarks on this clone: This sample also contains other DNA sequences that code for the same CDR3. The chain combines TRBV9 with TRBJ1-5; perhaps TRBD1 as D (5 bases). The V and J ends lost 0 bases and 7 bases respectively, with 8 bases between them. CDR1 is SGDLS and CDR2 is YYNGEE in the germline V gene. The CDR3 covers 13 residues. The CDR3 region has the DNA TGTGCCAGCAGCGTAGATGAGGGGCAGCCCCAGCATTTT. Translated: CASSVDEGQPQHF.

The rearrangement links TRBV5-1 to TRBJ2-3, with D perhaps TRBD1 or TRBD2 (6 bases each). The CDR3 loop spans 16 amino acids. Per germline, CDR1 SGHRS and CDR2 YFSETQ. Trimming pared 1 base from V and 1 base from J, leaving 13 bases between. The CDR3 region has the DNA TGCGCCAGCAGCTTGACAGGGACGGGGGGCACAGATACGCAGTATTTT. It is translated as CASSLTGTGGTDTQYF.

The rearrangement uses TRBV9 and TRBJ1-6; tentatively, D is TRBD1 (5 bases). In germline, CDR1 is SGDLS, CDR2 YYNGEE. The germline V and J ends were trimmed by 2 bases and 7 bases, with 13 bases remaining between them. The CDR3 has 15 amino acids. The CDR3 nucleotides read TGTGCCAGCAGCGTCCGATGGGGGGTCAATTCACCCCTCCACTTT. Protein product: CASSVRWGVNSPLHF.

This sequence joins TRBV30 and TRBJ1-5; D remains ambiguous. Trimming cost V 3 bases and J 4 bases, with 10 bases left between them. The V gene's germline CDR1 is GTSNPN and CDR2 SVGIG (reference sequence). CDR3 size: 13 residues. CDR3: CAWRDGLNQPQHF. The CDR3 coding sequence is TGTGCCTGGAGGGACGGATTGAATCAGCCCCAGCATTTT.

The chain links TRBV6-5 to TRBJ2-2; no reliable D call. This CDR3 comprises 13 residues. Trimming took off 7 bases at V and 7 bases at J, with 13 bases between the two ends. CDR1 and CDR2 (germline): MNHEY, SVGAGI. CDR3 protein: CASKEWVLGELFF. The DNA for the CDR3 is TGTGCCAGCAAAGAGTGGGTTCTCGGGGAGCTGTTTTTT.

V and J are TRBV4-2 and TRBJ1-2; D gene ambiguous. CDR1 and CDR2 (germline): LGHNA, YNFKEQ. V was shortened by 0 bases and J by 4 bases, with 15 bases between the two germline ends. The CDR3 spans 16 residues. The CDR3 DNA reads as TGTGCCAGCAGCCAAGATAGGAGGGATATCAGCTATGGCTACACCTTC. This translates into CASSQDRRDISYGYTF.

V and J are TRBV28 and TRBJ1-1; D is ambiguous. The germline V gene has CDR1 MDHEN and CDR2 SYDVKM. V dropped 5 bases and J dropped 11 bases, with 12 bases sitting between them. This CDR3 contains 11 residues. This chain's CDR3 is CASSLRSGAFF. DNA for the CDR3: TGTGCCAGCAGTCTACGATCGGGGGCTTTCTTT.

This chain connects TRBV15 to TRBJ2-2; D ambiguous. This CDR3 has 13 amino acids. The V gene's germline CDR1 is LNHNV and CDR2 YYDKDF (reference sequence). Trimming shortened V by 5 bases and J by 5 bases, and 9 bases separated the two germline ends. This chain's CDR3 is CATSRDETGELFF. In nucleotides, the CDR3 is TGTGCCACCAGCCGCGACGAAACCGGGGAGCTGTTTTTT. The entire variable domain, with the rest obtained from reference TRBV15 and TRBJ2-2, is as follows: DAMVIQNPRYQVTQFGKPVTLSCSQTLNHNVMYWYQQKSSQAPKLLFHYYDKDFNNEADTPDNFQSRRPNTSFCFLDIRSPGLGDTAMYLCATSRDETGELFFGEGSRLTVL.

The gene calls are TRBV6-6 and TRBJ1-1; the D is unclear. CDR1 and CDR2 (germline): MNHNY, SVGAGI (reference sequence). The CDR3 length is 12 residues. Trimming shortened V by 0 bases and J by 6 bases, and 5 bases separated the two germline ends. CDR3 coding DNA: TGTGCCAGCAGTTACTCGACGGCTGAAGCTTTCTTT. The encoded protein is CASSYSTAEAFF.